This T cell receptor beta chain was obtained from a study of blood T cell repertoires in COVID-19. TCRdb keeps only in-frame clones here, not all; method: immunoSEQ multiplex PCR. The data show 200,000 to 300,000 clones, around 87% seen once. Per germline, CDR1 KGHSH and CDR2 LQKENI. V trimming: 3 bases; J trimming: 7 bases; junction bases outside the gene matches: 3. This CDR3 contains 14 residues. The chain joins TRBV18 to TRBJ2-1; 10 bases line up with TRBD1. The sequence derives from a woman aged 45-59 years with acute or convalescent COVID-19. What was sequenced was peripheral blood. CDR3 in DNA: TGTGCCAGCTCACCGCGGACAGGGGGGAATGAGCAGTTCTTC. The encoded protein is CASSPRTGGNEQFF.